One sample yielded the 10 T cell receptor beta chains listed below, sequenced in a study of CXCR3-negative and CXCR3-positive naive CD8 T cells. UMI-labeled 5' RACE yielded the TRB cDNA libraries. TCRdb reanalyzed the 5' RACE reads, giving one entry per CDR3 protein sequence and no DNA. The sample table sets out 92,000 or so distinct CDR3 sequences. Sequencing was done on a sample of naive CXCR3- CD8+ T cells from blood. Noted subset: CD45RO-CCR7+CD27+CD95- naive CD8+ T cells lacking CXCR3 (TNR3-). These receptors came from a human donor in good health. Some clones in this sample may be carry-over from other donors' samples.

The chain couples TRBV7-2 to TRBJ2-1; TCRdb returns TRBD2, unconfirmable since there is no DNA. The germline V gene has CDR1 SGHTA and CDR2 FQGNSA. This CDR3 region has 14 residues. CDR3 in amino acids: CASSLEEAADEQFF.

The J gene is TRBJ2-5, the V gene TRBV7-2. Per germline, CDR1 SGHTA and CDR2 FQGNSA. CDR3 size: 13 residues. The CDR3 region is CASRRVGQETQYF.

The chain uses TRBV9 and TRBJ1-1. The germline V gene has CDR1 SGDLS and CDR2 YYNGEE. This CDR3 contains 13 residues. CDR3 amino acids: CASSQGLITEAFF. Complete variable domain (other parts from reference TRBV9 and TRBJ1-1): DSGVTQTPKHLITATGQRVTLRCSPRSGDLSVYWYQQSLDQGLQFLIQYYNGEERAKGNILERFSAQQFPDLHSELNLSSLELGDSALYFCASSQGLITEAFFGQGTRLTVV.

CDR3 sequence: CATSREGIHQPQHF. V usage is TRBV15 and J usage is TRBJ1-5. The CDR3 consists of 14 residues. CDR1 and CDR2 (germline): LNHNV, YYDKDF (reference sequence).

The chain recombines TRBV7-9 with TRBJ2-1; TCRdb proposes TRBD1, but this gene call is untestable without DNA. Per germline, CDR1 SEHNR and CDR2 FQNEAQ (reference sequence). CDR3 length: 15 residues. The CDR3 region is CASSFPGQNYNEQLF.

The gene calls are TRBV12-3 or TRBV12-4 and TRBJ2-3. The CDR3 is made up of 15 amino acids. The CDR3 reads CASSLGGGYTDTQYF.

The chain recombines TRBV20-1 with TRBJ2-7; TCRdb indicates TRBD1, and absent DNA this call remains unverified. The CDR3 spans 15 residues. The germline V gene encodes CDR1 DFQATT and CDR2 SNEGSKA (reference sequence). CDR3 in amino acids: CSARDLGDPSYEQYF.

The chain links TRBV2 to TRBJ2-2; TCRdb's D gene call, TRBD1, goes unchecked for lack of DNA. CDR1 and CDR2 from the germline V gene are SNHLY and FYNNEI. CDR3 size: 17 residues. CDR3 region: CASSRRSGQGGTGELFF.

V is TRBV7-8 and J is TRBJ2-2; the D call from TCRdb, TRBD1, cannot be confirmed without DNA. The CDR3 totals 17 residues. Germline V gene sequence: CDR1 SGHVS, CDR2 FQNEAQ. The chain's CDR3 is CASSLPRTGPNTGELFF.

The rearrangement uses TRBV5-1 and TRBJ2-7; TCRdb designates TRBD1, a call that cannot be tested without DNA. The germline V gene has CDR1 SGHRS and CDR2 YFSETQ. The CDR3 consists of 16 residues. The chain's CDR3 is CASSPGSGEITYEQYF.